This TCR beta chain was captured by sequencing in a study of beta chain features in type 1 diabetes. Points from the study as a whole: Researchers report that Type 1 diabetes patients had moderately but significantly shorter TCRB CDR3s across all four CD4+ subsets.

As to this clone: The antigen remains unidentified.

Germline CDR1 reads SQVTM; CDR2 reads ANQGSEA. The V gene lost 7 bases and the J gene lost 6 bases, with 14 bases spanning the gap. The CDR3 spans 12 residues. Every isolated RNA sample was fully reverse transcribed, so sequencing captured expressed TCRB transcripts. TCRdb's copy holds only in-frame clones and misses some; the assay was immunoSEQ multiplex PCR. This sample has under 200,000 clones; about a tenth occur once, and the top ten carry around 0.5%. The sequenced sample consisted of central memory CD4+ T cells from blood. The sequence derives from a man aged 25-45 years with type 1 diabetes. The chain recombines TRBV29-1 with TRBJ2-3, with a tentative D call TRBD2 (5 bases). The CDR3 spells CSARAPGDTQYF. The CDR3 region has the DNA TGCAGCGCTCGTGCCCCGGGGGATACGCAGTATTTT.